The rows below give T cell receptor beta chains drawn from one sample of a study of blood T cell repertoires in COVID-19. Using immunoSEQ multiplex PCR, the repertoire was profiled, and TCRdb retains in-frame clones only, with some absent. The sample comprises under 50,000 clones, 80% to 90% of which are singletons, and less than 8% rests with the top ten. The sample consisted of peripheral blood. The receptors were gathered from a human donor in a cohort sampled during active COVID-19. Both conserved end residues are part of each CDR3. The D gene is left open where the match is weak. Clone size is given for some rows only: seen once, a few or many times, or a class if the clone is expanded.

clone_size	v_call	cdr3_length	j_call	d_call	cdr3_aa	cdr3_nt
few	TRBV4-3	18	TRBJ2-6	TRBD2	CASSQGGEGPSGANVLTF	TGCGCCAGCAGCCAAGGCGGGGAGGGGCCCTCTGGGGCCAACGTCCTGACTTTC
-	TRBV6-5	13	TRBJ1-1	TRBD1	CATLLTLTGGAFF	TGTGCCACCCTACTCACTTTGACAGGGGGAGCTTTCTTT
-	TRBV24-1	16	TRBJ2-5	TRBD1	CATSDRDRGYQETQYF	TGTGCCACCAGTGATCGGGACAGGGGATACCAAGAGACCCAGTACTTC
-	TRBV19	15	TRBJ1-2	-	CASTLLGGANYGYTF	TGTGCCAGTACCCTATTGGGAGGGGCTAACTATGGCTACACCTTC
-	TRBV9	12	TRBJ2-2	TRBD2	CASSQRETQLFF	TGTGCCAGCAGCCAGCGGGAGACACAACTGTTTTTT
-	TRBV7-9	14	TRBJ2-5	TRBD1	CASSRGQGPRSQYF	TGTGCCAGCAGCCGTGGACAGGGTCCGCGGTCCCAGTACTTC
-	TRBV6-2/TRBV6-3	19	TRBJ2-6	TRBD1	CASSPLPWQGAKGANVLTF	TGTGCCAGCAGTCCCCTTCCTTGGCAGGGGGCGAAGGGGGCCAACGTCCTGACTTTC
-	TRBV7-8	14	TRBJ2-3	-	CASSLNFLRDTQYF	TGTGCCAGCAGCTTGAATTTTTTGCGGGATACGCAGTATTTT
-	TRBV5-4	15	TRBJ1-2	TRBD1	CASSSSGQFIYGYTF	TGTGCCAGCAGCTCGTCGGGACAGTTCATCTATGGCTACACCTTC
-	TRBV5-1	14	TRBJ2-2	-	CASSLGTNTGELFF	TGCGCCAGCAGCTTGGGGACTAACACCGGGGAGCTGTTTTTT
-	TRBV7-3	14	TRBJ1-1	TRBD1	CASSLGQGDTEAFF	TGTGCCAGCAGCTTGGGACAGGGGGACACTGAAGCTTTCTTT
-	TRBV11-2	15	TRBJ2-2	TRBD1	CASSSDRANTGELFF	TGTGCCAGCAGCTCCGACAGGGCGAACACCGGGGAGCTGTTTTTT
few	TRBV6-5	15	TRBJ2-3	TRBD2	CASSYSGGSGDTQYF	TGTGCCAGCAGTTACTCCGGGGGGTCGGGAGATACGCAGTATTTT
-	TRBV5-4	15	TRBJ2-7	-	CASSPRGGKIHEQYF	TGTGCCAGCAGCCCGCGTGGAGGGAAAATACACGAGCAGTACTTC
once	TRBV5-4	16	TRBJ1-1	-	CASSSPIRQENTEAFF	TGTGCCAGCAGCTCACCTATCCGACAGGAGAACACTGAAGCTTTCTTT
-	TRBV6-4	13	TRBJ2-2	-	CASSDTSTGELFF	TGTGCCAGCAGTGACACTAGCACCGGGGAGCTGTTTTTT
once	TRBV2	15	TRBJ1-3	TRBD1	CASSDVTGAGNTIYF	TGTGCCAGCAGTGATGTGACAGGGGCTGGAAACACCATATATTTT
-	TRBV10-3	17	TRBJ1-2	-	CAISEGPRDTFYYGYTF	TGTGCCATCAGTGAGGGACCCCGGGATACTTTTTACTATGGCTACACCTTC
-	TRBV5-1	15	TRBJ1-2	-	CASSLGGVANYGYTF	TGCGCCAGCAGCCTGGGCGGAGTGGCGAACTATGGCTACACCTTC
-	TRBV29-1	12	TRBJ1-3	-	CSVGQSRNTIYF	TGCAGCGTTGGACAGAGCCGAAACACCATATATTTT
-	TRBV25-1	17	TRBJ2-5	TRBD2	CASSELGTSGMVETQYF	TGTGCCAGCAGTGAATTGGGTACTAGCGGGATGGTGGAGACCCAGTACTTC
-	TRBV25-1	13	TRBJ1-1	-	CASSEEGWTEAFF	TGTGCCAGCAGTGAAGAGGGTTGGACTGAAGCTTTCTTT
-	TRBV7-3	15	TRBJ2-2	TRBD1	CASSQTGINTGELFF	TGTGCCAGCAGCCAGACAGGGATCAACACCGGGGAGCTGTTTTTT
-	TRBV10-1	13	TRBJ1-2	TRBD1	CASSEDRVYGYTF	TGCGCCAGCAGTGAGGACAGGGTTTATGGCTACACCTTC
-	TRBV5-6	14	TRBJ1-6	TRBD1	CASSPGTGVKTLHF	TGTGCCAGCAGCCCCGGGACAGGCGTAAAAACCCTCCACTTT
once	TRBV4-2	17	TRBJ1-2	-	CASSQDLLLRRQYGYTF	TGTGCCAGCAGCCAAGATCTATTACTACGGAGGCAGTATGGCTACACCTTC